The 31 T cell receptor beta chains given below trace back to one sample, sequenced in a study of siplizumab effects on memory and regulatory T cells. The protocol was immunoSEQ multiplex PCR, while the TCRdb copy is restricted to in-frame clones and leaves out a portion. This sample yields tens of thousands of clones, of which roughly 92% are seen a single time; 17% belongs to the top ten. Sequenced sample: CD8+ T cells sorted from blood. These receptor sequences come from a human donor in good health.

This rearrangement joins TRBV19 to TRBJ1-1; the match to TRBD1 covers 9 bases. The germline V gene encodes CDR1 LNHDA and CDR2 SQIVND (reference sequence). Unmatched junction bases numbered 22, after V lost 5 bases and J lost 0 bases. There are 21 residues in the CDR3. This CDR3 reads CASSWGQGHLIGIGMNTEAFF. CDR3 in DNA: TGTGCCAGTAGTTGGGGACAGGGTCATTTGATAGGGATAGGCATGAACACTGAAGCTTTCTTT.

The V gene is TRBV4-1, the J gene TRBJ1-4; TRBD1 might be the D (6 bases). V lost 1 base to trimming and J lost 10 bases, with 16 bases between them. CDR3 length equals 15 residues. Germline loops: CDR1 MGHRA, CDR2 YSYEKL. The CDR3 coding sequence is TGCGCCAGCAGCCAAGTAGGGGGGACTGCTGGAAAACTGTTTTTT. Translation gives CASSQVGGTAGKLFF.

The count of this clone is one. The chain combines TRBV4-1 with TRBJ2-7, with 8 bases that match TRBD2. This CDR3 has 17 amino acids. From germline, CDR1 is MGHRA and CDR2 YSYEKL. Trimming removed 2 bases from V and 0 bases from J; junction bases left unmatched: 9. The DNA of the CDR3 is TGCGCCAGCAGCCAAAGGCTTAGCGGGGAAAACTCCTACGAGCAGTACTTC. It encodes CASSQRLSGENSYEQYF.

The CDR3 DNA reads as TGTGCCAGGGGGGTGGAGAACCAAGAGACCCAGTACTTC. Amino acid sequence: CARGVENQETQYF. The rearrangement uses TRBV2 and TRBJ2-5; D is perhaps TRBD1 or TRBD2 (5 bases each). In germline, CDR1 is SNHLY, CDR2 FYNNEI. V lost 9 bases and J lost 0, with 11 bases in between. The CDR3 is 13 amino acids.

The rearrangement uses TRBV15 and TRBJ1-2; the D is unclear. V lost 3 bases to trimming and J lost 4 bases, with 9 bases between them. Germline V CDR1 and CDR2: LNHNV, YYDKDF (reference sequence). The CDR3 runs to 13 residues. The CDR3, as DNA: TGTGCCACCAGCAGGCTCAACTCCTATGGCTACACCTTC. This translates into CATSRLNSYGYTF.

This chain connects TRBV5-1 to TRBJ2-1; D could derive from TRBD1 or TRBD2 (5 bases each). CDR1 and CDR2 (germline): SGHRS, YFSETQ. Trimming removed 9 bases at V and 8 bases at J, with 15 bases between. The CDR3 covers 12 residues. The CDR3 region has the DNA TGCGCCACCTCTAAGGTGGGGGATGAGCAGTTCTTC. The encoded protein is CATSKVGDEQFF.

V usage is TRBV14 and J usage is TRBJ2-5, with unresolved D. V lost 0 bases and J lost 1, with 12 bases in between. Germline CDR1 SGHDN, CDR2 FVKESK. The CDR3 spans 16 residues. The chain's CDR3 is CASSQDWDRFQETQYF. CDR3 DNA sequence: TGTGCCAGCAGCCAAGATTGGGATCGCTTCCAAGAGACCCAGTACTTC.

This clone was counted only a few times. The V gene is TRBV19, the J gene TRBJ2-2, with 12 bases fitting TRBD2. This CDR3 has 17 residues. The V and J ends lost 2 bases and 8 bases, in that order; junction bases with no gene match: 9. Germline V CDR1 and CDR2: LNHDA, SQIVND (reference sequence). The CDR3 nucleotides read TGTGCCAGTAGTATAAAGACTAGCGGGAGACCCGCGGGGGAGCTGTTTTTT. It specifies CASSIKTSGRPAGELFF.

The gene calls are TRBV5-1 and TRBJ2-3, with D unresolved. The germline gives CDR1 SGHRS, CDR2 YFSETQ. This CDR3 is built from 12 residues. Deletions cut 1 base from V and 4 bases from J, with 4 bases between. CDR3 DNA: TGCGCCAGCAGCTTGATGCCAGATACGCAGTATTTT. Its protein is CASSLMPDTQYF.

The table lists this clone with a count of one. The chain employs TRBV10-3 and TRBJ1-2, with 10 bases that match TRBD1. The V gene end was trimmed by 2 bases and the J gene end by 6 bases; junction bases not matched to a gene: 3. CDR1 and CDR2 (germline): ENHRY, SYGVKD. The CDR3 is 14 amino acids. In DNA form, the CDR3 reads TGTGCCATCAGTGAGCCGACAGGGGGCAATGGCTACACCTTC. This codes for CAISEPTGGNGYTF.

The gene calls are TRBV28 and TRBJ2-7; D ambiguous. The germline V gene has CDR1 MDHEN and CDR2 SYDVKM. The length of the CDR3 is 16 residues. With 4 bases removed from V and 2 bases from J, the gap between germline ends came to 18 bases. The CDR3 region has the DNA TGTGCCAGCAGTTCGAGGTCGCGCCCCATACCCTACGAGCAGTACTTC. As protein: CASSSRSRPIPYEQYF.

This chain connects TRBV15 to TRBJ1-4; D unresolved. Per germline, CDR1 LNHNV and CDR2 YYDKDF (reference sequence). Trimming stripped 2 bases from V and 8 bases from J, with 3 bases between. CDR3 size: 11 residues. CDR3 in amino acids: CATSRFEKLFF. The CDR3 coding sequence is TGTGCCACCAGCAGATTCGAAAAACTGTTTTTT.

The rearrangement joins TRBV28 to TRBJ2-7; no clear D. Per the germline V gene, CDR1 is MDHEN and CDR2 is SYDVKM. The V gene lost 3 bases and the J gene lost 6 bases, with 15 bases spanning the gap. This CDR3 has 14 residues. CDR3 in DNA: TGTGCCAGCAGTTTGGCAGGTTACCGCGGCGAGCAGTACTTC. This codes for CASSLAGYRGEQYF.

This clone is a singleton in its sample. The chain couples TRBV4-2 to TRBJ1-1; D ambiguous. The CDR3 runs 14 residues. Per the germline V gene, CDR1 is LGHNA and CDR2 is YNFKEQ. V gave up 3 bases and J gave up 0 bases, with 8 bases separating them. In nucleotides, the CDR3 is TGTGCCAGCAGCCATTTGGGTGTGAACACTGAAGCTTTCTTT. It codes for CASSHLGVNTEAFF.

This chain links TRBV7-9 with TRBJ1-4; D possibly corresponds to TRBD1 (5 bases). V was cut by 3 bases and J by 3 bases, with 14 bases left in between. The CDR3 has 16 residues. Germline V CDR1 and CDR2: SEHNR, FQNEAQ (reference sequence). In DNA form, the CDR3 reads TGTGCCAGCAGCTTCGGGACCCTCAACGCTAATGAAAAACTGTTTTTT. Its protein is CASSFGTLNANEKLFF.

This sequence joins TRBV4-1 and TRBJ2-3; D remains unclear. Looked up from germline, CDR1 is MGHRA and CDR2 is YSYEKL. The CDR3 consists of 13 residues. The V gene lost 1 base and the J gene lost 3 bases, with 5 bases spanning the gap. The CDR3 reads CASSQGKTDTQYF. CDR3 sequence (DNA): TGCGCCAGCAGCCAAGGGAAAACAGATACGCAGTATTTT.

The table lists this clone with a count of one. This chain connects TRBV27 to TRBJ1-5; D is uncertain. Trimming removed 0 bases from V and 3 bases from J, with 6 bases in between. In germline, CDR1 is MNHEY, CDR2 SMNVEV (reference sequence). The CDR3 is 14 residues long. CDR3 DNA sequence: TGTGCCAGCAGTTTATCGTTCTTCAATCAGCCCCAGCATTTT. It yields the protein CASSLSFFNQPQHF.

The CDR3 sequence: CASSEPTTGQPQHF. CDR3 nucleotides: TGTGCCAGCAGTGAACCCACGACAGGTCAGCCCCAGCATTTT. The chain is built from TRBV28 and TRBJ1-5, with D maybe TRBD1 (6 bases). Germline values: CDR1 MDHEN, CDR2 SYDVKM. The germline V and J ends were trimmed by 5 bases and 6 bases, with 14 bases remaining between them. The CDR3 spans 14 residues.

The rearrangement uses TRBV5-6 and TRBJ2-1, with 7 positions matching TRBD2. With V trimmed by 4 bases and J by 1 base, 17 bases remained unmatched. This CDR3 is built from 19 residues. Germline CDR1 is SGHDT and CDR2 is YYEEEE. The CDR3: CASSPYDAREGSSYNEQFF. CDR3 nucleotides: TGTGCCAGCAGCCCGTATGATGCAAGGGAGGGCTCTTCCTACAATGAGCAGTTCTTC.

The chain combines TRBV7-8 with TRBJ2-5; no clear D gene. V was trimmed by 8 bases and J by 5 bases, leaving 9 bases between them. The CDR3 is 11 amino acids. Germline CDR1 SGHVS, CDR2 FQNEAQ. CDR3 amino acids: CASVVRETQYF. CDR3 DNA: TGTGCCAGCGTTGTACGGGAGACCCAGTACTTC.

This clone has a single count. The V call is TRBV28, the J call TRBJ2-1, with TRBD2 matching over 7 bases. CDR1 is MDHEN and CDR2 is SYDVKM in the germline V gene. This CDR3 is 15 amino acids long. Trimming cost V 5 bases and J 7 bases; bases outside gene matches: 11. CDR3 region: CASSDTRWRENEQFF. CDR3 DNA: TGTGCCAGCAGTGACACTAGATGGCGGGAGAATGAGCAGTTCTTC.

The V and J genes are TRBV2 and TRBJ2-1; 10 positions match TRBD1. Germline V CDR1 and CDR2: SNHLY, FYNNEI. This CDR3 contains 17 residues. The J segment lost 7 bases and the V segment lost 2 bases, leaving 11 bases of the junction unmatched. The CDR3 region is CASSETTGTGVLNEQFF. DNA for the CDR3: TGTGCCAGCAGTGAAACCACCGGGACAGGGGTCCTAAATGAGCAGTTCTTC.

The CDR3 DNA is TGTGCCAGCAGTTTATCGGCCCTGACGTACGAGCAGTACTTC. This codes for CASSLSALTYEQYF. The chain is built from TRBV27 and TRBJ2-7, with unresolved D. Germline CDR1 MNHEY, CDR2 SMNVEV (reference sequence). CDR3 size: 14 residues. Trimming removed 0 bases from V and 4 bases from J, with 10 bases in between.

V usage is TRBV28 and J usage is TRBJ2-7, with 11 bases aligning to TRBD2. The CDR3 length is 19 residues. The ends lost 6 bases at V and 2 bases at J; junction bases unmatched: 18. Germline values: CDR1 MDHEN, CDR2 SYDVKM. The DNA for the CDR3 is TGTGCCAGCAGGAAAGGAACGACTCGACTAGCGGGACTCGCCTACGAGCAGTACTTC. Encoded protein: CASRKGTTRLAGLAYEQYF. Based on the CDR3 plus reference TRBV28 and TRBJ2-7, the full variable domain is DVKVTQSSRYLVKRTGEKVFLECVQDMDHENMFWYRQDPGLGLRLIYFSYDVKMKEKGDIPEGYSVSREKKERFSLILESASTNQTSMYLCASRKGTTRLAGLAYEQYFGPGTRLTVT.

This rearrangement joins TRBV7-9 to TRBJ1-4; TRBD1 might be the D (6 bases). The CDR3 is 13 residues long. CDR1 is SEHNR and CDR2 is FQNEAQ in the germline V gene (reference sequence). V lost 11 bases and J 8 bases, leaving 18 bases between the germline ends. In nucleotides, the CDR3 is TGTGCCGGCCAACAGGGAGGCCCAGAAAAACTGTTTTTT. The encoded protein is CAGQQGGPEKLFF.

Written as DNA, the CDR3 is TGTGCCAGCAGCGCCAGCGGGAGGGTCGAGGAGCAGTACTTC. This gives the protein CASSASGRVEEQYF. The V gene is TRBV9, the J gene TRBJ2-7, with 10 bases fitting TRBD2. V lost 3 bases to trimming and J lost 7 bases; unmatched junction nucleotides: 7. Per the germline V gene, CDR1 is SGDLS and CDR2 is YYNGEE. This CDR3 is built from 14 residues.

The chain is built from TRBV15 and TRBJ2-1; 12 bases line up with TRBD2. Germline V gives CDR1 LNHNV, CDR2 YYDKDF (reference sequence). Germline trimming cut 9 bases from V and 3 bases from J; bases unmatched to any gene: 3. The CDR3 covers 14 residues. Written as DNA, the CDR3 is TGTGCCACTAGGACTAGCGGGGACTACAATGAGCAGTTCTTC. Protein sequence: CATRTSGDYNEQFF.

This clone was counted a single time. J is TRBJ1-1 and V is TRBV5-1, with 8 bases fitting TRBD1. V gave up 2 bases and J gave up 3 bases; unmatched junction bases: 6. In germline, CDR1 is SGHRS, CDR2 YFSETQ. The CDR3 is 15 amino acids. Written as DNA, the CDR3 is TGCGCCAGCAGCTTTTTAACGACAGGGGACACTGAAGCTTTCTTT. Amino acid sequence: CASSFLTTGDTEAFF.

The rearrangement uses TRBV27 and TRBJ2-1; unclear D gene. V gave up 0 bases and J gave up 0 bases, with 15 bases separating them. Germline CDR1 MNHEY, CDR2 SMNVEV (reference sequence). CDR3 size: 18 residues. In DNA form, the CDR3 reads TGTGCCAGCAGTTTATCTTCGCGTAGTACTCTCTCCTACAATGAGCAGTTCTTC. This gives the protein CASSLSSRSTLSYNEQFF.

The chain links TRBV28 to TRBJ1-5; D perhaps matches TRBD1 (5 bases). V gave up 4 bases and J gave up 6 bases, with 19 bases separating them. CDR1 and CDR2 from the germline V gene are MDHEN and SYDVKM. The CDR3 loop spans 16 amino acids. The CDR3 spells CASSSRVKVESQPQHF. The CDR3 DNA follows: TGTGCCAGCAGTTCCAGGGTGAAAGTAGAGAGTCAGCCCCAGCATTTT.

The chain employs TRBV18 and TRBJ2-7; D gene uncertain. Germline V gene sequence: CDR1 KGHSH, CDR2 LQKENI. This CDR3 region has 11 residues. Trimming took off 5 bases at V and 5 bases at J, with 7 bases between the two ends. As DNA, the CDR3 is TGTGCCAGCTCATACAGCCACGAGCAGTACTTC. Protein: CASSYSHEQYF.